The clone carrying this T cell receptor (beta chain) showed up just a few times. The target antigen is unknown. The CDR3 contains 15 residues. The V and J ends lost 0 bases and 5 bases respectively, with 13 bases between them. Germline V CDR1 and CDR2: LNHNV, YYDKDF (reference sequence). This sample is drawn from a study of vaccination and CD4 T cells after COVID-19. An Oncomine TCR Beta short-read assay was used to sequence the DNA from cultured CD4+ T cells. MiXCR, applied by TCRdb to the PCR reads, yields one record per CDR3 protein. The sample includes 15,000 to 25,000 distinct CDR3 sequences, around 41% of them seen just once. Regarding treatment: roughly 10-day PBMC culture with coronavirus spike peptide pools or control peptides (ViraFEST assay).

The chain joins TRBV15 to TRBJ2-5, with D tentatively TRBD1 (6 bases). This TCR came from a human donor with COVID-19. Sequenced sample: cultured CD4+ T cells from blood. CDR3 DNA sequence: TGTGCCACCAGCAGAGATAGCAGGGGCGGGGAGACCCAGTACTTC. This sequence encodes CATSRDSRGGETQYF.